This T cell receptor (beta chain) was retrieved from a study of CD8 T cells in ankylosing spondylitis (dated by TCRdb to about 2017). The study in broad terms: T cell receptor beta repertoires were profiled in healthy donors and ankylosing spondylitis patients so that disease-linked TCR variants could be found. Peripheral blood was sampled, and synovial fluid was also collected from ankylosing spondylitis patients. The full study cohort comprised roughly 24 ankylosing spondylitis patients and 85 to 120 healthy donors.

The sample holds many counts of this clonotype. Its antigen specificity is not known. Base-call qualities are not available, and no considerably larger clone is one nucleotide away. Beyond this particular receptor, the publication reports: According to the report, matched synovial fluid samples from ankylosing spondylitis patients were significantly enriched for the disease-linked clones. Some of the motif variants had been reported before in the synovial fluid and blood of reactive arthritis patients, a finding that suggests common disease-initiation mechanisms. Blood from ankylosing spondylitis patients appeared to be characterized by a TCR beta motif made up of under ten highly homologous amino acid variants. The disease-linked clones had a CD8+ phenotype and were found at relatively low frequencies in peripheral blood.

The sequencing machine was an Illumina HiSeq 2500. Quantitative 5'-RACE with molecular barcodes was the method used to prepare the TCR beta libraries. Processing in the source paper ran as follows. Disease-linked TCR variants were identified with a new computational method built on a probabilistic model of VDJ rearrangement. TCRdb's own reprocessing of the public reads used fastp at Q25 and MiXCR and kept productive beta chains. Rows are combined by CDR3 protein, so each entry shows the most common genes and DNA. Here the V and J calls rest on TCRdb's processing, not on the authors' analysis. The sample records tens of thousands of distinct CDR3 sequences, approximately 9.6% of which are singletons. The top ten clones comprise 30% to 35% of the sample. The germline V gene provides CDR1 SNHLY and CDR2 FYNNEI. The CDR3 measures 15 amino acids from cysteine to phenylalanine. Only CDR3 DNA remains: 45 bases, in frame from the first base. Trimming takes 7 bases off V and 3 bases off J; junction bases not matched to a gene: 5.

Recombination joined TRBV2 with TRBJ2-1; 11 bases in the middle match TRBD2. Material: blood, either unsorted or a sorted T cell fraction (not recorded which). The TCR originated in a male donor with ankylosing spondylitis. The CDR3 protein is CASTEGTSGYNEQFF. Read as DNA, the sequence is TGTGCCAGCACCGAAGGGACTAGCGGCTACAATGAGCAGTTCTTC. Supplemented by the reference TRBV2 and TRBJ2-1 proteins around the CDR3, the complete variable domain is EPEVTQTPSHQVTQMGQEVILRCVPISNHLYFYWYRQILGQKVEFLVSFYNNEISEKSEIFDDQFSVERPDGSNFTLKIRSTKLEDSAMYFCASTEGTSGYNEQFFGPGTRLTVL.